Included here is one T cell receptor (beta chain) sequence, with context. Its target is unknown. Researchers grouped second doses given at about 4 or about 12 weeks into one pool. This sample was taken from a study of T cell responses to AZD1222 COVID-19 vaccine. Profiled with immunoSEQ multiplex PCR; TCRdb holds only in-frame clones, not every one. The sample holds 83,000 or so clones; approximately 91% are singletons and the top ten take 6.9%. Study outcomes and limitations: Repertoire sampling happened only post peak T cell response.

Trimming took off 4 bases at V and 0 bases at J, with 14 bases between the two ends. Germline V CDR1 and CDR2: SGDLS, YYNGEE. The CDR3 length is 17 residues. Source: peripheral blood, taken 28 days after the second AZD1222 dose. The chain joins TRBV9 to TRBJ1-6, with D hard to call. The receptor was derived from an adult who received the AZD1222 COVID-19 vaccine. The CDR3 DNA reads TGTGCCAGCAGCCCCAGGACGGGGAGCTCCTATAATTCACCCCTCCACTTT. It encodes CASSPRTGSSYNSPLHF. The entire variable domain, with the rest obtained from reference TRBV9 and TRBJ1-6, is as follows: DSGVTQTPKHLITATGQRVTLRCSPRSGDLSVYWYQQSLDQGLQFLIQYYNGEERAKGNILERFSAQQFPDLHSELNLSSLELGDSALYFCASSPRTGSSYNSPLHFGNGTRLTVT.